This T cell receptor beta chain was sequenced during a study of blood T cell repertoires in COVID-19. Germline CDR1 reads MDHEN; CDR2 reads SYDVKM. The V end was cut by 6 bases, the J end by 7 bases, with 21 bases between. This CDR3 is 15 amino acids long. This clone is a singleton in its sample. Assay used: immunoSEQ multiplex PCR; TCRdb lists only in-frame clones, some missing. The sample comprises about 250,000 clones, about 86% of which are singletons, and about 9.6% rests with the top ten. Specimen: peripheral blood. The clonotype comes from a man older than 75 with acute or convalescent COVID-19. The rearrangement joins TRBV28 to TRBJ1-2, with TRBD1 as a possible D gene (6 bases). The chain's CDR3 is CASSLITSSGVGYTF. DNA for the CDR3: TGTGCCAGCAGCCTGATCACGTCTTCAGGGGTTGGCTACACCTTC.